The rows below give T cell receptor beta chains drawn from one sample of a study of cytomegalovirus exposure and HLA in healthy donors. Some clones are missing from TCRdb's copy, which holds only in-frame ones; the method was immunoSEQ multiplex PCR. The table includes some 87,000 clones, about two thirds detected once. Sequencing was carried out using PBMCs. These TCRs come from a woman in her twenties or thirties in good health and CMV-seropositive. Each CDR3 is given with its conserved first and last residue. The order of the fields is J gene, V gene, clone size, D gene, CDR3 protein, CDR3 DNA. D genes are given only for firm matches. Size values are once, few and many counts, or a class for expanded clones, and some rows have none.

TRBJ1-5 TRBV30 NA NA CACTESATNQPQHF TGTGCCTGTACAGAATCCGCCACGAATCAGCCCCAGCATTTT
TRBJ2-2 TRBV11-2 once NA CASSTMAATGELFF TGTGCCAGCAGCACGATGGCGGCCACCGGGGAGCTGTTTTTT
TRBJ1-2 TRBV5-8 NA TRBD1 CASTKGLGQGAYGYTF TGTGCCAGCACCAAGGGACTTGGACAGGGGGCCTATGGCTACACCTTC
TRBJ1-4 TRBV6-1 NA NA CASSEYVTNPTNEKLFF TGTGCCAGCAGTGAATATGTGACAAATCCAACTAATGAAAAACTGTTTTTT
TRBJ2-7 TRBV5-1 NA NA CASSLEAQPTYEQYF TGCGCCAGCAGCTTGGAAGCACAGCCTACCTACGAGCAGTACTTC
TRBJ2-2 TRBV7-3 NA NA CASSFGGLSTTGELFF TGTGCCAGCAGCTTCGGGGGGCTTTCTACCACCGGGGAGCTGTTTTTT
TRBJ1-6 TRBV5-1 NA NA CASSYRTESVLHF TGCGCCAGCAGCTACCGGACAGAGTCGGTCCTCCACTTT
TRBJ1-5 TRBV10-2 few TRBD1 CASSESDRGNQPQHF TGCGCCAGCAGTGAGTCAGACAGGGGCAATCAGCCCCAGCATTTT
TRBJ2-3 TRBV5-1 NA TRBD2 CASSRAGTSGFTDTQYF TGCGCCAGCAGCAGAGCCGGGACTAGCGGCTTCACAGATACGCAGTATTTT
TRBJ2-7 TRBV29-1 NA NA CSALGSWDTYEQYF TGCAGCGCCCTCGGTTCCTGGGACACCTACGAGCAGTACTTC
TRBJ2-7 TRBV9 NA NA CASSVAGGFGYEQYF TGTGCCAGCAGCGTAGCTGGAGGATTTGGGTACGAGCAGTACTTC
TRBJ1-1 TRBV19 few NA CASSISGTQETEAFF TGTGCCAGTAGTATATCCGGGACACAGGAAACTGAAGCTTTCTTT
TRBJ1-3 TRBV9 NA NA CASGWRGTGNTIYF TGTGCCAGCGGTTGGCGGGGGACTGGAAACACCATATATTTT
TRBJ1-4 TRBV18 NA TRBD1 CASSPPTGVYEKLFF TGTGCCAGCTCACCACCGACAGGGGTATATGAAAAACTGTTTTTT
TRBJ1-2 TRBV19 few NA CASSVTGNGGYPF TGTGCCAGTAGTGTAACAGGGAACGGTGGCTACCCCTTC
TRBJ1-3 TRBV7-2 NA TRBD1 CASSTTGGQNTIYF TGTGCCAGCAGCACAACAGGGGGTCAAAACACCATATATTTT
TRBJ1-5 TRBV28 NA NA CASSLYRVSNQPQHF TGTGCCAGCAGTTTATACAGGGTGAGCAATCAGCCCCAGCATTTT
TRBJ2-7 TRBV4-2 NA NA CASSQDQGNSYEQYF TGTGCCAGCAGCCAAGATCAGGGGAACTCCTACGAGCAGTACTTC
TRBJ1-3 TRBV4-1 NA NA CASSQGLGNTIYF TGCGCCAGCAGCCAAGGGCTCGGAAACACCATATATTTT
TRBJ1-2 TRBV5-6 once NA CASSLLESGYPF TGTGCCAGCAGCTTATTGGAGAGTGGCTACCCCTTC
TRBJ1-4 TRBV5-1 NA NA CASSEGVGEKLFF TGCGCCAGCTCCGAGGGGGTCGGCGAAAAACTGTTTTTT
TRBJ1-1 TRBV7-2 NA NA CASSLPGSNTEAFF TGTGCCAGCAGCTTACCCGGGAGCAACACTGAAGCTTTCTTT